The entry below describes one T cell receptor (beta chain). This clonotype was seen ten or more times. The antigen this receptor binds is unknown. No qualities accompany the bases; no much larger clone lies one base away. This sample stems from a study of blood T cells in healthy people across ages (dated by TCRdb to between 2015 and 2017). Background for the entire study: In model experiments, template switching captured roughly one uniquely barcoded TCR beta cDNA molecule for every two T cells. Using deep sequencing normalized with unique cDNA molecular identifiers, the study measured how TCR beta repertoire diversity changes with age. To avoid experimental bias, donors of different ages were distributed randomly across sequencing lanes. The donors were split into four age groups: young (average around 17 years), middle-aged (about 40), aged (roughly 68) and long-lived (about 82). For two donors (one aged 18 to 30 and one aged 80 or older), the study analyzed two additional independent replicas of 1 million unique cDNA reads from the same blood draw.

The paper's findings and limits, for the study overall: The percentage of naive T cells measured by flow cytometry correlated strongly with observed TCR beta diversity. Because the CMV infection status of the donors was unknown, age-related changes in expanded clonotypes may potentially have been confounded. Observed TCR beta diversity per million T cells fell roughly linearly with age, and a significant reduction was already apparent by age around 39. Estimates of total diversity based on one million sequenced T cells were regarded as lower bounds and as underestimates. Compared with the aged group, more naive CD4+ T cells, fewer expanded clones and increased TCR diversity were shown by the long-lived group, suggesting age selection. Conclusive comparison of naive and antigen-experienced compartments was prevented by the profiling of bulk unsorted PBMCs.

Preparation of the library involved 5' RACE. The instrument given in TCRdb is Illumina HiSeq 2500. A second PCR of roughly 6 to 12 cycles was run with a J-beta primer mix and a sample-barcoded 5' primer. Each TCR beta cDNA molecule received a unique molecular identifier from a template-switch 5' adaptor carrying 12 random nucleotides. Each sample yielded at least 3 million CDR3-containing paired-end reads. All of the RNA was converted into first-strand cDNA using the Mint cDNA synthesis kit, with a TRBC-specific oligonucleotide serving as the primer. Following uracil-DNA glycosylase treatment, all cDNA underwent a first 18-cycle PCR with the universal primers M1SS and BC2_uni_R. Regarding the original processing steps: For normalization, 1 million high-quality reads were randomly selected from each sample, with every read carrying a distinct molecular identifier. Instead of being binned into consensus sequences, reads with shared molecular identifiers were discarded. MiTCR, with a Q25 quality threshold and the strictest error-elimination algorithm, was used for CDR3 identification, clonotype clustering and error correction. Lower-bound total TCR beta diversity was estimated with a nonparametric unseen species model using Euler transformation. TCRdb ran its own pipeline on the public reads, namely fastp trimming at Q25 and MiXCR clone calling, and kept in-frame beta chains. Each entry is one CDR3 protein sequence, shown with its most common DNA and genes. The V and J calls shown here were made by TCRdb, not taken from the authors' results. This sample comprises around 650,000 distinct CDR3 sequences, approximately 29% of them detected only once. Approximately 15% of the sample rests with the top ten.

The 40 or so donors, aged roughly 6 to 95 years, were systemically healthy Caucasian individuals from Russia. Each donor gave ten milliliters of peripheral blood, drawn into EDTA-treated Vacutainer tubes. Ficoll-Paque density-gradient centrifugation was used to isolate PBMCs, with at least 6.5 million per sample. Trizol reagent was used to extract total RNA from the PBMCs, yielding at least 5.5 micrograms per sample. For every donor, an aliquot of PBMCs went through flow cytometry to measure the percentages of naive CD45RAhigh/CD27high T cells. Spanning cysteine to phenylalanine, the CDR3 consists of 14 amino acids. CDR3 DNA is the only sequence kept; it has 42 bases, read in frame from the first base. Cut back by 7 bases and 4 bases, the V and J ends lie 15 bases apart. CDR1 MDHEN and CDR2 SYDVKM were looked up in the germline V gene.

Sequenced material: blood. The chain couples TRBV28 to TRBJ2-3; the D gene is possibly TRBD2, with 6 bases matching. This receptor was obtained from a woman of 80 years or more in good health. Donor details come from another sample of the same person, matched by shared clones. The nucleotides read TGTGCCAGCAACCGCGCGGGGCGGGCAGATACGCAGTATTTT. This encodes CASNRAGRADTQYF.